This T cell receptor beta chain was captured by sequencing in a study of blood T cell repertoires in COVID-19. It was during active infection that Seattle patients were enrolled and then longitudinally followed. This clone was observed a handful of times. Sequencing was performed with immunoSEQ multiplex PCR; in TCRdb, only in-frame clones are kept and a portion is missing. The table shows about 270,000 clones, with around 85% occurring only once. Sequencing was done on a sample of peripheral blood. The TCR sequence derives from a woman between 25 and 40 years old with COVID-19, enrolled during active disease.

DNA for the CDR3: TGTGCCAGCACCATCCGGTTTAGCGGGGGTCACGAGCAGTACTTC. It codes for CASTIRFSGGHEQYF. The chain links TRBV2 to TRBJ2-7; 9 bases are shared with TRBD2. The CDR3 is 15 residues long. V dropped 7 bases and J dropped 5; count of bases not matched to a gene: 12. Germline V gene data show CDR1 as SNHLY and CDR2 as FYNNEI.